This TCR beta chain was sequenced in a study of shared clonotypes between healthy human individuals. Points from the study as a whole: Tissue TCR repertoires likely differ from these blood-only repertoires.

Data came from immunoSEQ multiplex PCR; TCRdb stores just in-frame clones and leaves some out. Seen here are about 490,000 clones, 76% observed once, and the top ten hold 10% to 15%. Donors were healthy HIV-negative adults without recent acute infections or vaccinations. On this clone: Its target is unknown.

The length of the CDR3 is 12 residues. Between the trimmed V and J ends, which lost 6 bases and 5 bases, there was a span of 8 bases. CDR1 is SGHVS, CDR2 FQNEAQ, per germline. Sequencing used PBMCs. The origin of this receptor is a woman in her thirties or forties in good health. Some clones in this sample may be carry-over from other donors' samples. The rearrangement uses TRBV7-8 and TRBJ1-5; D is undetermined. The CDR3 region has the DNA TGTGCCAGCAGTGTCACCGATCAGCCCCAGCATTTT. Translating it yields CASSVTDQPQHF.